Described below is a single T cell receptor beta chain sequence and its context. In the source study's methods: Reference gene primer amplification gave estimated nucleated cell counts. Produced via immunoSEQ multiplex PCR; TCRdb's table is partial and in-frame only. That table supplies the V and J calls and clone size; D and trimming were determined from the DNA. This table has fewer than 400,000 clones, roughly 88% appearing once. The study recruited people aged about 18 to 95 years across about two dozen US areas. Grouping used clinical history reported by participants in a survey and questionnaire. CDR3 length: 12 amino acids. V was cut by 1 base and J by 8 bases, with 8 bases left in between. Germline V gene data show CDR1 as LGHDT and CDR2 as YNNKEL (reference sequence). This specimen belongs to a study of blood T cell repertoires in COVID-19. Looking at the study overall: Acute and convalescent COVID-19 specimens originated in the United States, Italy and Spain.

V gene TRBV3-1 (or the pseudogene TRBV3-2) combines with J gene TRBJ1-2, with D possibly TRBD1 on 5 matching bases. The sample taken for sequencing was PBMCs or T cells enriched from blood (not recorded which). The receptor was isolated from a man younger than 45 who had recovered from COVID-19. CDR3 loop: CASSQGGVGYTF. The CDR3 coding sequence is TGTGCCAGCAGCCAAGGGGGGGTCGGCTACACCTTC.